This TCR beta chain is from a study of identifying expanded T cells in peripheral blood. The method was immunoSEQ multiplex PCR; TCRdb's version includes in-frame clones alone and lacks a portion of them. Altogether 90,000 or so clones are present, 85% to 90% being singletons, with the ten largest covering 15% to 20%. This clonotype originated in a person aged 18 to 69 in good health. Source material: blood.

DNA for the CDR3: TGTGCCAGCAGCCCTATCGGAGGGCCACCGGGCGAGCAGTACTTC. The encoded protein is CASSPIGGPPGEQYF. The rearrangement joins TRBV7-7 to TRBJ2-7; D might be TRBD2 (6 bases). This CDR3 contains 15 residues. Germline values: CDR1 SSHAT, CDR2 FNYEAQ (reference sequence). Trimming pared 5 bases from V and 6 bases from J, leaving 20 bases between.